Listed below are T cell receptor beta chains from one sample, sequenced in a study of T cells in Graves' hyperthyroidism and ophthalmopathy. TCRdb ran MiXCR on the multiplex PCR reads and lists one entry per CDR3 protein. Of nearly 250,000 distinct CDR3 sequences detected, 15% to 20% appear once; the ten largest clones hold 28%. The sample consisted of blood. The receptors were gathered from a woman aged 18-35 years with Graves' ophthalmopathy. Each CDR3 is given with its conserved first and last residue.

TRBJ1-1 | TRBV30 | CAWSKTRGPNTEAFF
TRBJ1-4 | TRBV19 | CASSMEATNEKLFF
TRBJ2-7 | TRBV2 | CASSPRNDNYEQYF
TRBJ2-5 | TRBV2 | CASSMPGQETQYF
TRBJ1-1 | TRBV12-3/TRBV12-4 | CASSFFRGTEAFF
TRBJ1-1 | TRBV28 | CASSSPMGTEAFF
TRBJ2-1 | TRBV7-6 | CASSPDGTTRVFF
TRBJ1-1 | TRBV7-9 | CASSPRLGTEAFF
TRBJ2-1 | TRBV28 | CASHSGIYNEQLF
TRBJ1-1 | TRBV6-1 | CASSGSNTEAFF
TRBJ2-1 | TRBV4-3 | CASSWKLAGGGNEQFF
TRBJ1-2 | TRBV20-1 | CSAYRGYGYTF
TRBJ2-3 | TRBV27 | CASSSPRLAGGRTDTQYF
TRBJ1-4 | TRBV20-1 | CSARDRQHSTREKLFF
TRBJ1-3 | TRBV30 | CAWSVLVGTAYSGNTIYF
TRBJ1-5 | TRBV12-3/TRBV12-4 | CASSLAARDQPQHF
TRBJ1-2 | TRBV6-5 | CASSYQSSYGYTF
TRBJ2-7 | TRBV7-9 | CASSSTSGLPYEQYF
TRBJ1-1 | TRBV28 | CASSLSRVRGRNTEAFF
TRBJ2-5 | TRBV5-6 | CASSLILETQYF
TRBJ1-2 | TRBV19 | CASTIGYYGYTF
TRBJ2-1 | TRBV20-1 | CSARELQGTRQFF
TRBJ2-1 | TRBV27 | CATRGETGKTYNEQFF
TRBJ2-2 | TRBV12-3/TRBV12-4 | CASSVARGKNTGELFF
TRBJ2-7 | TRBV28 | CASSFHRKTGGPVEQYF
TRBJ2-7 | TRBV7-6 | CASSLADRGQDEQYF
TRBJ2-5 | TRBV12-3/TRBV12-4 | CASIPAGRQQETQYF
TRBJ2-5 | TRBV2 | CASSEPLAVQETQYF